This TCR beta chain was documented in a study of blood T cell repertoires in COVID-19. Trimming took 0 bases from V and 0 from J, leaving 8 bases between them. This CDR3 region has 15 residues. Germline V gene data show CDR1 as LGHDT and CDR2 as YNNKEL (reference sequence). Measured with immunoSEQ multiplex PCR; TCRdb has only the in-frame clones, and not every one. Among 150,000 or so clones, approximately 86% were seen once, and the ten largest hold nearly 8.5%. This TCR came from a man aged 55 to 70 with acute or convalescent COVID-19. The chain has TRBV3-1 (or the pseudogene TRBV3-2) and TRBJ1-2, with D possibly matching TRBD1 (5 bases). The sequencing input was peripheral blood. CDR3 protein: CASSQDWDSNYGYTF. CDR3 nucleotides: TGTGCCAGCAGCCAAGACTGGGACTCTAACTATGGCTACACCTTC.